This entry features one T cell receptor (beta chain) sequence. The sample comes from a study of blood T cells in healthy people across ages. Using a J-beta primer mix together with a sample-barcoded 5' primer, a second PCR was run for roughly 6 to 12 cycles. TCRdb reanalysed the 5' RACE reads using MiXCR and keeps one entry per CDR3 protein. The sample carries 780,000 or so distinct CDR3 sequences, 20% to 25% recorded once. Trimming took 1 base from V and 7 from J, leaving 14 bases between them. The germline V gene encodes CDR1 LNHNV and CDR2 YYDKDF (reference sequence). The CDR3 length is 15 residues. This sample also belongs to another study, concerning T cells of mothers and their children.

The sequenced material came from blood. This TCR came from a boy under 18 in good health. The chain couples TRBV15 to TRBJ1-5; D is unclear. CDR3 protein: CATSRAASGGQPQHF. The CDR3 DNA reads TGTGCCACCAGCAGAGCGGCGTCAGGCGGGCAGCCCCAGCATTTT. Looking up the rest from reference TRBV15 and TRBJ1-5 gives the full variable domain: DAMVIQNPRYQVTQFGKPVTLSCSQTLNHNVMYWYQQKSSQAPKLLFHYYDKDFNNEADTPDNFQSRRPNTSFCFLDIRSPGLGDTAMYLCATSRAASGGQPQHFGDGTRLSIL.